Each of the 25 T cell receptor beta chains below was sequenced from the same sample in a study of blood T cell repertoires in COVID-19. Sequenced by immunoSEQ multiplex PCR; TCRdb stores in-frame clones only, minus some. This sample has about 300,000 clones, with 70% to 90% found just once. Sequencing was done on a sample of peripheral blood. These TCRs come from a woman between 45 and 65 years old with COVID-19, enrolled during active disease.

The chain employs TRBV2 and TRBJ1-5; maybe TRBD1 (5 bases). The CDR3 loop spans 16 amino acids. CDR1 SNHLY and CDR2 FYNNEI come from the germline V gene. The V and J ends lost 3 bases and 2 bases respectively, with 14 bases between them. The chain's CDR3 is CASSEGLSRGNQPQHF. CDR3 in DNA: TGTGCCAGCAGTGAGGGGCTCTCCCGGGGCAATCAGCCCCAGCATTTT.

With regard to this clone: This CDR3 is also generated by other DNA sequences in the sample. The chain carries TRBV30 and TRBJ2-5; TRBD1 is a possible D gene (6 bases). The V end was cut by 4 bases, the J end by 3 bases, with 9 bases between. This CDR3 has 12 residues. Per the germline V gene, CDR1 is GTSNPN and CDR2 is SVGIG (reference sequence). The CDR3 here is CAWTAGEETQYF. The CDR3 nucleotides read TGTGCCTGGACGGCAGGGGAAGAGACCCAGTACTTC. The variable domain in full, with the rest retrieved from reference TRBV30 and TRBJ2-5, is SQTIHQWPATLVQPVGSPLSLECTVEGTSNPNLYWYRQAAGRGLQLLFYSVGIGQISSEVPQNLSASRPQDRQFILSSKKLLLSDSGFYLCAWTAGEETQYFGPGTRLLVL.

The chain recombines TRBV12-3 or TRBV12-4 with TRBJ2-1; D is undetermined. This CDR3 region has 12 residues. V lost 8 bases and J lost 7, with 12 bases in between. Here the CDR3 reads CASWVSGNEQFF. The CDR3 nucleotides are TGTGCCAGCTGGGTTTCAGGAAATGAGCAGTTCTTC.

The count of this clone is one. In DNA form, the CDR3 reads TGCGCCAGCAGTTCTCAGGGGGCGCGAGAGACCCAGTACTTC. This gives the protein CASSSQGARETQYF. This sequence joins TRBV10-1 and TRBJ2-5; 8 bases fit TRBD1. This CDR3 is 14 amino acids long. The V and J ends lost 5 bases and 4 bases, in that order; junction bases with no gene match: 6. The germline CDR1 and CDR2 sequences are WNHNN and SYGVQD (reference sequence).

The chain carries TRBV7-2 and TRBJ2-7; 10 bases are shared with TRBD1. Germline V lookup: CDR1 SGHTA, CDR2 FQGNSA. The J segment lost 4 bases and the V segment lost 5 bases, leaving 5 bases of the junction unmatched. There are 14 residues in the CDR3. The CDR3 is CASSGQGGRYEQYF. The DNA of the CDR3 is TGTGCCAGCAGCGGACAGGGGGGAAGATACGAGCAGTACTTC. Full variable domain (missing parts from reference TRBV7-2 and TRBJ2-7): GAGVSQSPSNKVTEKGKDVELRCDPISGHTALYWYRQSLGQGLEFLIYFQGNSAPDKSGLPSDRFSAERTGGSVSTLTIQRTQQEDSAVYLCASSGQGGRYEQYFGPGTRLTVT.

This chain uses TRBV20-1 with TRBJ1-1; 7 bases align to TRBD1. Germline values: CDR1 DFQATT, CDR2 SNEGSKA (reference sequence). The CDR3 has 14 residues. Trimming at V came to 3 bases and at J to 4 bases, leaving 8 bases not matched to a gene. The CDR3 loop is CSASPIQGITEAFF. The CDR3 region has the DNA TGCAGTGCTAGTCCCATACAGGGGATCACTGAAGCTTTCTTT.

The V and J genes are TRBV12-3 or TRBV12-4 and TRBJ2-2; a possible D gene is TRBD2 (5 bases). This CDR3 spans 13 amino acids. With 7 bases removed from V and 8 bases from J, the gap between germline ends came to 14 bases. The CDR3: CASTLSGPGELFF. CDR3 sequence (DNA): TGTGCCAGCACCTTAAGCGGTCCTGGGGAGCTGTTTTTT.

This rearrangement joins TRBV6-6 to TRBJ2-7, with 10 bases aligning to TRBD1. Germline V gene sequence: CDR1 MNHNY, CDR2 SVGAGI (reference sequence). V shed 3 bases and J 5 bases; nucleotides not matched to a gene: 4. CDR3 length: 14 amino acids. The CDR3 loop reads CASSYRDRGDEQYF. CDR3 DNA sequence: TGTGCCAGCAGTTATAGGGACAGGGGCGACGAGCAGTACTTC.

This clone is a singleton in its sample. The chain links TRBV7-3 to TRBJ2-2; tentative D call: TRBD2 (5 bases). The germline CDR1 and CDR2 sequences are SGHTA and FQGTGA. Trimming took 4 bases from V and 6 from J, leaving 6 bases between them. The length of the CDR3 is 12 residues. The CDR3 loop reads CASSSGAGELFF. The CDR3 DNA reads TGTGCCAGCAGCTCCGGGGCCGGGGAGCTGTTTTTT.

The rearrangement uses TRBV5-1 and TRBJ2-1; 12 positions agree with TRBD2. V trimming: 1 base; J trimming: 4 bases; junction bases outside the gene matches: 0. Germline V gives CDR1 SGHRS, CDR2 YFSETQ. The CDR3 sequence is 15 residues long. The DNA for the CDR3 is TGCGCCAGCAGCTTGACTAGCGGGGGGTACAATGAGCAGTTCTTC. Its protein is CASSLTSGGYNEQFF.

The CDR3 region has the DNA TGCAGCGCTGGGGGGACAGGGGCTGTTATCTACGAGCAGTACTTC. Its protein product is CSAGGTGAVIYEQYF. The chain combines TRBV29-1 with TRBJ2-7; 10 bases are a match to TRBD1. The CDR3 is 15 residues long. With 7 bases clipped from V and 3 bases from J, the junction kept 12 bases outside the gene matches. Germline CDR1 reads SQVTM; CDR2 reads ANQGSEA.

The rearrangement uses TRBV27 and TRBJ2-1, with TRBD1 matching over 9 bases. In germline, CDR1 is MNHEY, CDR2 SMNVEV (reference sequence). The CDR3 has 11 amino acids. V shed 4 bases and J 16 bases; nucleotides not matched to a gene: 5. The CDR3 nucleotides read TGTGCCAGCAGTTCCGGGACAGGGTCATTCTTC. Residues: CASSSGTGSFF.

V and J are TRBV9 and TRBJ2-7; the match to TRBD1 covers 9 bases. CDR3 length: 14 amino acids. Germline V gene data show CDR1 as SGDLS and CDR2 as YYNGEE. The junction had 3 bases not matched to a gene; V was cut back by 0 bases and J by 5 bases. The CDR3 region is CASSVGDRVNEQYF. CDR3 nucleotides: TGTGCCAGCAGCGTAGGGGACAGGGTGAACGAGCAGTACTTC.

V usage is TRBV27 and J usage is TRBJ2-3; the D gene is possibly TRBD1 (6 bases). CDR3 size: 14 residues. V was cut by 6 bases and J by 2 bases, with 12 bases left in between. Per germline, CDR1 MNHEY and CDR2 SMNVEV (reference sequence). The CDR3, as DNA: TGTGCCAGCAGCGCCCGGGACAACACAGATACGCAGTATTTT. Protein product: CASSARDNTDTQYF.

V and J are TRBV18 and TRBJ2-7, with 13 bases identical to TRBD2. From germline, CDR1 is KGHSH and CDR2 LQKENI. This CDR3 region has 17 residues. After removal of 3 bases from V and 1 base from J, the junction contained 6 bases not matched to a gene. The CDR3 nucleotides are TGTGCCAGCTCACCCGCACGGGGACTAGCGGGATCCTACGAGCAGTACTTC. It codes for CASSPARGLAGSYEQYF.

The rearrangement links TRBV7-8 to TRBJ1-4, with TRBD1 matching over 9 bases. Germline V gene data show CDR1 as SGHVS and CDR2 as FQNEAQ. The CDR3 runs 18 residues. The ends lost 3 bases at V and 7 bases at J; junction bases unmatched: 15. This chain's CDR3 is CASSFRAGAGQGSEKLFF. The CDR3 DNA follows: TGTGCCAGCAGCTTTCGGGCGGGCGCGGGACAGGGAAGTGAAAAACTGTTTTTT.

This clone was counted a single time. The chain is built from TRBV7-9 and TRBJ2-1; 13 bases are a match to TRBD2. The CDR3 loop spans 15 amino acids. The germline CDR1 and CDR2 sequences are SEHNR and FQNEAQ (reference sequence). V dropped 10 bases and J dropped 0; count of bases not matched to a gene: 3. The CDR3 protein is CATRTSGSSYNEQFF. Written as DNA, the CDR3 is TGTGCCACCAGGACTAGCGGGAGCTCCTACAATGAGCAGTTCTTC.

This chain connects TRBV5-5 to TRBJ2-7; TRBD2 agrees at 13 bases. Germline CDR1 reads SGHKS; CDR2 reads YYEKEE (reference sequence). V lost 4 bases to trimming and J lost 2 bases; unmatched junction nucleotides: 6. The CDR3 loop spans 16 amino acids. This CDR3 reads CASSTGLAGVTYEQYF. The DNA of the CDR3 is TGTGCCAGCAGCACAGGACTAGCGGGAGTAACCTACGAGCAGTACTTC.

The chain recombines TRBV6-5 with TRBJ2-7, with 9 bases lining up with TRBD2. The CDR3 sequence is 16 residues long. V shed 0 bases, J shed 2 bases, and the junction held 5 bases outside the gene matches. The germline CDR1 and CDR2 sequences are MNHEY and SVGAGI. CDR3 DNA sequence: TGTGCCAGCAGTTACTCGACGGCGGGAGGGACCTACGAGCAGTACTTC. Protein: CASSYSTAGGTYEQYF.

The rearrangement uses TRBV6-6 and TRBJ2-5; 11 bases are a match to TRBD2. The germline gives CDR1 MNHNY, CDR2 SVGAGI (reference sequence). The CDR3 is made up of 14 amino acids. This CDR3 reads CGVLAGGRQETQYF. CDR3 DNA sequence: TGTGGGGTTCTAGCGGGAGGACGGCAAGAGACCCAGTACTTC.

This rearrangement joins TRBV5-1 to TRBJ2-2; 9 nucleotides align to TRBD2. This CDR3 has 15 residues. Germline V lookup: CDR1 SGHRS, CDR2 YFSETQ. The V and J ends lost 1 base and 5 bases, in that order; junction bases with no gene match: 3. CDR3 loop: CASSLLAGDTGELFF. The CDR3 nucleotides are TGCGCCAGCAGCTTGTTAGCGGGAGATACCGGGGAGCTGTTTTTT.

The rearrangement links TRBV7-2 to TRBJ2-7; 10 nucleotides agree with TRBD2. The V gene's germline CDR1 is SGHTA and CDR2 FQGNSA. The J segment lost 3 bases and the V segment lost 3 bases, leaving 2 bases of the junction unmatched. The CDR3 extends over 14 amino acids. In DNA form, the CDR3 reads TGTGCCAGCAGCTTCCTAGCGGGAGACTACGAGCAGTACTTC. Its protein product is CASSFLAGDYEQYF.

This chain links TRBV7-2 with TRBJ2-7; D possibly corresponds to TRBD1 (5 bases). This CDR3 is 14 amino acids long. V was pared by 2 bases and J by 0 bases, with 8 bases between. Germline CDR1 reads SGHTA; CDR2 reads FQGNSA. The CDR3 coding sequence is TGTGCCAGCAGCTTATCCAGGGTCTCCTACGAGCAGTACTTC. This codes for CASSLSRVSYEQYF.

This chain connects TRBV30 to TRBJ2-1, with TRBD2 matching 11 bases. Germline V lookup: CDR1 GTSNPN, CDR2 SVGIG (reference sequence). Losses at the gene ends were 8 bases for V and 1 base for J; bases not matched to a gene: 4. The CDR3 is 14 residues long. The CDR3 DNA reads as TGTGCCACGTTAGCGGGAGGGTCCTACAATGAGCAGTTCTTC. It encodes CATLAGGSYNEQFF.

The chain is built from TRBV11-2 and TRBJ2-1, with 8 nucleotides matching TRBD1. Trimming at V came to 5 bases and at J to 7 bases, leaving 10 bases not matched to a gene. In germline, CDR1 is SGHAT, CDR2 FQNNGV. This CDR3 region has 15 residues. The CDR3 nucleotides read TGTGCCAGCAGCCCCGCACGGACAGGGATGAATGAGCAGTTCTTC. It translates to CASSPARTGMNEQFF.